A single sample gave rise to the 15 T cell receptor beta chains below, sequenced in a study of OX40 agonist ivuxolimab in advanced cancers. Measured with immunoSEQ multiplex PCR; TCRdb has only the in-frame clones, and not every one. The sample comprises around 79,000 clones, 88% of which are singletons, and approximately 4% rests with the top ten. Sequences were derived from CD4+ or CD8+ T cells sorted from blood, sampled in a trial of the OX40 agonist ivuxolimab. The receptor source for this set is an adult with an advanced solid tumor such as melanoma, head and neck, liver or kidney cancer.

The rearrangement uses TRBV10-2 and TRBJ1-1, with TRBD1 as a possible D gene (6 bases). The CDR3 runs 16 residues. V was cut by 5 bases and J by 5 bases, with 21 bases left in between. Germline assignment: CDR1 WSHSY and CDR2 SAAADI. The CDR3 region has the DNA TGCGCCAGCAGTAGGCGGACCGGGGGGCGGGATACTGAAGCTTTCTTT. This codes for CASSRRTGGRDTEAFF.

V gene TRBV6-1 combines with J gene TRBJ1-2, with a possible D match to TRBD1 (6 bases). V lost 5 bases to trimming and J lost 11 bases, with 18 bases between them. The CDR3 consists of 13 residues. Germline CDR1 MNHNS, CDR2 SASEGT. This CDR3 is CASSKTDDRLYTF. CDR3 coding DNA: TGTGCCAGCAGTAAAACCGACGACAGGCTATACACCTTC.

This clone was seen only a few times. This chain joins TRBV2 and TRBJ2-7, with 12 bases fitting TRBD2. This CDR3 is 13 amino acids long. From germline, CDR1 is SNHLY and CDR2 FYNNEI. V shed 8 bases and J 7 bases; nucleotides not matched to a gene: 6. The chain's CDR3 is CASHRLAGEEQYF. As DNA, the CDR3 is TGTGCCAGCCACCGACTAGCGGGAGAAGAGCAGTACTTC.

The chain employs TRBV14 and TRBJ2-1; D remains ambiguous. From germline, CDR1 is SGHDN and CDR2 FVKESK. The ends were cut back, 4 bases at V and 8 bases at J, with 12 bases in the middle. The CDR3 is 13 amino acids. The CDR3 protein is CASSPRQMDEQFF. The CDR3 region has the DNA TGTGCCAGCAGCCCTAGACAAATGGATGAGCAGTTCTTC.

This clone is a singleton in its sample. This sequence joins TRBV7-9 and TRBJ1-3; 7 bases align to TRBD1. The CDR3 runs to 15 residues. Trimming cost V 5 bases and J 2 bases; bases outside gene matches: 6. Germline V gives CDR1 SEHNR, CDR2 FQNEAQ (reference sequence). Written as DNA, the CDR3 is TGTGCCAGCAGCCTTGGGCAGGGGGCTGGAAACACCATATATTTT. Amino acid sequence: CASSLGQGAGNTIYF.

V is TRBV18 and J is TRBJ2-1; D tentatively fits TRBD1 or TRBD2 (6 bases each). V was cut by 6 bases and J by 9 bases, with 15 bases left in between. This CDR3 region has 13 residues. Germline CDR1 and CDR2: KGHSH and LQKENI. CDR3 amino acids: CASSLGGMGEQFF. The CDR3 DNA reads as TGTGCCAGCTCGCTAGGGGGGATGGGTGAGCAGTTCTTC.

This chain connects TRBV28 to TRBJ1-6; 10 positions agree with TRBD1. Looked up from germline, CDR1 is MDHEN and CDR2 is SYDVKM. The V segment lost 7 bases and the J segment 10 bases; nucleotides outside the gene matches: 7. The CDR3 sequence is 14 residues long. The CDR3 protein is CASTQGDRGSPLHF. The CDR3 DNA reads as TGTGCCAGCACCCAGGGGGACAGGGGCTCACCCCTCCACTTT.

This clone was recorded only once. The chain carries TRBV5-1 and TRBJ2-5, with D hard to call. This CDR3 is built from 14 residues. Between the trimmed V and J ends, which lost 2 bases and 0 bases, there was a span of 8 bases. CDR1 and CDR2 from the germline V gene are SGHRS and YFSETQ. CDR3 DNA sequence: TGCGCCAGCAGCTTTCCAGGCAACCAAGAGACCCAGTACTTC. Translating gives CASSFPGNQETQYF.

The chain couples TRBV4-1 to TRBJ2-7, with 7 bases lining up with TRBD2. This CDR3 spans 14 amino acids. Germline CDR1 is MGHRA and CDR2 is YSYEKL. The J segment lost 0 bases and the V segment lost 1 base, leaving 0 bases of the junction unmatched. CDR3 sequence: CASSQGGSSYEQYF. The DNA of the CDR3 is TGCGCCAGCAGCCAAGGCGGGAGCTCCTACGAGCAGTACTTC.

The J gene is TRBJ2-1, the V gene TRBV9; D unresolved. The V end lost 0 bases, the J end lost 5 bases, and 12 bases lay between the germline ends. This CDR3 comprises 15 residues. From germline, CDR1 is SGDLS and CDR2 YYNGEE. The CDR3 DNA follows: TGTGCCAGCAGCGTAGGGGTATTGACGGACAATGAGCAGTTCTTC. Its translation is CASSVGVLTDNEQFF. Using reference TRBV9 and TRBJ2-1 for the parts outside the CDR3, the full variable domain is DSGVTQTPKHLITATGQRVTLRCSPRSGDLSVYWYQQSLDQGLQFLIQYYNGEERAKGNILERFSAQQFPDLHSELNLSSLELGDSALYFCASSVGVLTDNEQFFGPGTRLTVL.

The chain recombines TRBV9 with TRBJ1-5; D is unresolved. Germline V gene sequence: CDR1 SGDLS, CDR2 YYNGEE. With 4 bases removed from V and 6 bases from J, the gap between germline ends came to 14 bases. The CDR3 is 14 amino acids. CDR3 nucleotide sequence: TGTGCCAGCAGCTTCGACACCTCGGGTCAGCCCCAGCATTTT. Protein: CASSFDTSGQPQHF.

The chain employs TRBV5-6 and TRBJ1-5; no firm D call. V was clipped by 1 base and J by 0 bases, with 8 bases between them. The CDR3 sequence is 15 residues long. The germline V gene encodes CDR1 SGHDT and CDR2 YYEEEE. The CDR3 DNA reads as TGTGCCAGCAGCTTGCGAGGGTATAGCAATCAGCCCCAGCATTTT. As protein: CASSLRGYSNQPQHF.

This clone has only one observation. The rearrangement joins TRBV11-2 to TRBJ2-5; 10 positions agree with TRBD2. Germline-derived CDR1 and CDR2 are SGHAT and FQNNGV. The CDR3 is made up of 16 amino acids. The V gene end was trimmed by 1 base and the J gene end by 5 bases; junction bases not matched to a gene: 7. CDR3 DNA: TGTGCCAGCAGCTTAGTGCTAGCGGGAGTGAAGGAGACCCAGTACTTC. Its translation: CASSLVLAGVKETQYF.

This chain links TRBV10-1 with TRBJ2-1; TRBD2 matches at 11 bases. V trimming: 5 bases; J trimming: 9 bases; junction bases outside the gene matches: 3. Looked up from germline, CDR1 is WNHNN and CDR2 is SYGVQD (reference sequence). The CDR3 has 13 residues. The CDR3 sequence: CASSLAGGGEQFF. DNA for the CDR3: TGCGCCAGCAGTCTAGCGGGAGGAGGTGAGCAGTTCTTC.

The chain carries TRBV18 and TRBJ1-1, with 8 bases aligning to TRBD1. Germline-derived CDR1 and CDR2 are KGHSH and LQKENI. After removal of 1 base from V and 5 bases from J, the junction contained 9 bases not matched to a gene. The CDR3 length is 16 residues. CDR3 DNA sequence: TGTGCCAGCTCACCACAAGACGGACAGGGCGGAACTGAAGCTTTCTTT. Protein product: CASSPQDGQGGTEAFF.